Listed here is a single TCR beta chain. What it recognizes is unknown. The donors were members of the validation cohort comprising over a hundred subjects, separate from the approximately 710-subject first cohort. This sample is part of a study of cytomegalovirus exposure and HLA in healthy donors. Broader study findings: Whilst most TCR sequences proved rare, a subset of public TCRs occurred across many donors. The tendency of first-cohort TCR clusters to co-occur in the roughly 130 validation repertoires was the finding of a later analysis. Some TCR beta chains (more than 150 of them) were listed as cytomegalovirus-associated.

TCRdb's table, derived via immunoSEQ multiplex PCR, lists solely in-frame clones and lacks some. The profile covers some 140,000 clones, with around nine tenths appearing a single time and 20% to 25% taken by the ten largest. The length of the CDR3 is 12 residues. The V end lost 9 bases, the J end lost 4 bases, and 12 bases lay between the germline ends. Germline CDR1 LNHDA, CDR2 SQIVND (reference sequence). The sequence came from a man between 18 and 29 years old in good health and CMV-seropositive. The chain combines TRBV19 with TRBJ2-5; D might be TRBD1 (6 bases). The sample taken for sequencing was PBMCs. The CDR3 region is CASRQAGETQYF. CDR3 bases: TGTGCCAGCCGACAGGCGGGAGAGACCCAGTACTTC. Drawing the rest from reference TRBV19 and TRBJ2-5, the complete variable domain is DGGITQSPKYLFRKEGQNVTLSCEQNLNHDAMYWYRQDPGQGLRLIYYSQIVNDFQKGDIAEGYSVSREKKESFPLTVTSAQKNPTAFYLCASRQAGETQYFGPGTRLLVL.